Below are 26 T cell receptor beta chains sequenced from a single sample in a study of blood T cell repertoires in COVID-19. Using immunoSEQ multiplex PCR, the repertoire was profiled, and TCRdb retains in-frame clones only, with some absent. The data show over 200,000 clones, around nine tenths seen once. The sequencing sample was made of peripheral blood. The receptors stem from a woman aged 55-70 years with acute or convalescent COVID-19.

This clone was detected only a few times. The gene calls are TRBV5-1 and TRBJ1-6, with 9 bases that match TRBD1. Germline V gene lookup returns CDR1 SGHRS and CDR2 YFSETQ. This CDR3 is 16 amino acids long. Trimming cost V 0 bases and J 10 bases; bases outside gene matches: 8. CDR3 coding DNA: TGCGCCAGCAGCTTGGGGACAGGGGTCTCAGGGTCACCCCTCCACTTT. It translates to CASSLGTGVSGSPLHF.

V is TRBV7-3 and J is TRBJ2-1; TRBD2 matches 8 bases. The V segment lost 2 bases and the J segment 1 base; nucleotides outside the gene matches: 1. The CDR3 extends over 15 amino acids. Germline CDR1 is SGHTA and CDR2 is FQGTGA. CDR3 sequence: CASSLGGGSYNEQFF. For the CDR3, the DNA is TGTGCCAGCAGCTTAGGCGGGGGGTCCTACAATGAGCAGTTCTTC.

The CDR3 region has the DNA TGTGCCACCGGACAGTCAACGCAGCCCCAGCATTTT. Its translation is CATGQSTQPQHF. The chain uses TRBV19 and TRBJ1-5; a weak D match, TRBD1 (6 bases). The CDR3 consists of 12 residues. V lost 10 bases and J lost 7, with 14 bases in between. Per the germline V gene, CDR1 is LNHDA and CDR2 is SQIVND (reference sequence).

V is TRBV19 and J is TRBJ1-4; the match to TRBD1 covers 7 bases. Germline loops: CDR1 LNHDA, CDR2 SQIVND (reference sequence). With 6 bases clipped from V and 6 bases from J, the junction kept 7 bases outside the gene matches. The CDR3 runs to 14 residues. CDR3 nucleotides: TGTGCCAGTAGGGACAGGACTCTTGATGAAAAACTGTTTTTT. Protein product: CASRDRTLDEKLFF.

This clone was recorded a few times. This sequence joins TRBV7-2 and TRBJ2-5, with 8 bases that match TRBD2. The germline V gene encodes CDR1 SGHTA and CDR2 FQGNSA. Trimming removed 1 base from V and 9 bases from J; junction bases left unmatched: 7. The CDR3 contains 14 residues. The CDR3 sequence is CASSLEGSGAAQYF. Written as DNA, the CDR3 is TGTGCCAGCAGCTTAGAAGGTAGCGGGGCGGCCCAGTACTTC.

The CDR3 sequence is CASSLGSAGSRSGEQYF. The CDR3, as DNA: TGTGCCAGCAGCTTGGGGTCGGCCGGGAGTAGGTCGGGCGAGCAGTACTTC. The chain recombines TRBV5-4 with TRBJ2-7, with TRBD2 as a possible D gene (6 bases). The CDR3 covers 17 residues. V was clipped by 0 bases and J by 6 bases, with 22 bases between them. Germline CDR1 SGHNT, CDR2 YYREEE (reference sequence).

V is TRBV11-2 and J is TRBJ1-3; TRBD1 agrees at 7 bases. The CDR3 has 14 residues. J gave up 3 bases and V 6 bases, and 5 bases lay outside the gene matches. CDR1 SGHAT and CDR2 FQNNGV come from the germline V gene. The CDR3 protein is CASRVQGDGNTIYF. Written as DNA, the CDR3 is TGTGCCAGCAGGGTTCAGGGGGATGGAAACACCATATATTTT.

V and J are TRBV25-1 and TRBJ1-4; TRBD1 is a possible D gene (5 bases). Per the germline V gene, CDR1 is MGHDK and CDR2 is SYGVNS. There are 17 residues in the CDR3. Trimming shortened V by 2 bases and J by 6 bases, and 19 bases separated the two germline ends. The CDR3: CASSERVGGSGHEKLFF. As DNA, the CDR3 is TGTGCCAGCAGTGAAAGAGTGGGGGGATCCGGGCATGAAAAACTGTTTTTT.

The rearrangement uses TRBV6-5 and TRBJ1-2, with 7 bases lining up with TRBD1. V trimming: 5 bases; J trimming: 4 bases; junction bases outside the gene matches: 10. CDR3 length: 15 residues. Germline V CDR1 and CDR2: MNHEY, SVGAGI. For the CDR3, the DNA is TGTGCCAGCAGTCCACGCCAGACAGGGAGCTATGGCTACACCTTC. Translated: CASSPRQTGSYGYTF.

This clone was seen only once. The V call is TRBV19, the J call TRBJ2-3; 8 bases match TRBD2. With V trimmed by 9 bases and J by 1 base, 9 bases remained unmatched. Per the germline V gene, CDR1 is LNHDA and CDR2 is SQIVND (reference sequence). This CDR3 contains 15 residues. The CDR3 DNA follows: TGTGCCAGAGGGGGGGTAGCGGGACGCACAGATACGCAGTATTTT. The encoded protein is CARGGVAGRTDTQYF.

This clone was counted at least ten times. The V and J genes are TRBV5-1 and TRBJ2-1; the match to TRBD1 covers 10 bases. From germline, CDR1 is SGHRS and CDR2 YFSETQ. This CDR3 spans 16 amino acids. Losses at the gene ends were 4 bases for V and 6 bases for J; bases not matched to a gene: 10. The CDR3 protein is CASSPPRDRGGNEQFF. The CDR3 DNA is TGCGCCAGCAGCCCCCCCCGGGACAGGGGTGGCAATGAGCAGTTCTTC.

V and J are TRBV21-1 and TRBJ1-1; the table's D call, TRBD1, was not checked against the DNA. TRBV21-1 is termed a pseudogene. The CDR3 length is 12 residues. The CDR3 sequence is CARQGLNTEAFF. DNA for the CDR3: TGTGCCCGACAGGGGTTGAACACTGAAGCTTTCTTT.

This chain uses TRBV20-1 with TRBJ1-6; possibly TRBD1 for D (5 bases). Germline CDR1 is DFQATT and CDR2 is SNEGSKA (reference sequence). The CDR3 spans 14 residues. Trimming took off 3 bases at V and 9 bases at J, with 15 bases between the two ends. CDR3 sequence reads: CSASTGMGGSPLHF. The CDR3 DNA reads TGCAGTGCTAGTACCGGCATGGGGGGTTCACCCCTCCACTTT.

This clone appeared a single time. J is TRBJ1-2 and V is TRBV6-5, with a possible D match to TRBD1 (5 bases). This CDR3 is built from 11 residues. The germline V and J ends were trimmed by 5 bases and 7 bases, with 8 bases remaining between them. CDR1 and CDR2 from the germline V gene are MNHEY and SVGAGI. Here the CDR3 reads CASSLGGGYTF. The CDR3 nucleotides read TGTGCCAGCAGTCTGGGGGGTGGCTACACCTTC.

The rearrangement links TRBV30 to TRBJ1-1; a possible D gene is TRBD1 (5 bases). CDR1 is GTSNPN and CDR2 is SVGIG in the germline V gene (reference sequence). V was clipped by 8 bases and J by 8 bases, with 21 bases between them. The CDR3 has 13 amino acids. The CDR3 here is CALEWWGRYEAFF. The CDR3 bases are TGTGCCCTCGAGTGGTGGGGCCGATACGAAGCTTTCTTT.

This rearrangement joins TRBV6-6 to TRBJ1-4, with no clear D. Trimming shortened V by 2 bases and J by 5 bases, and 9 bases separated the two germline ends. This CDR3 has 14 residues. Per germline, CDR1 MNHNY and CDR2 SVGAGI (reference sequence). The CDR3 here is CASSYAGINEKLFF. The CDR3 DNA reads TGTGCCAGCAGTTACGCAGGCATCAATGAAAAACTGTTTTTT.

The chain recombines TRBV7-3 with TRBJ2-3, with no clear D. The CDR3 is made up of 14 amino acids. The germline V and J ends were trimmed by 5 bases and 2 bases, with 11 bases remaining between them. Germline CDR1 reads SGHTA; CDR2 reads FQGTGA. DNA for the CDR3: TGTGCCAGCAGCAGCTTCAAAGTCACAGATACGCAGTATTTT. Its translation is CASSSFKVTDTQYF.

The rearrangement joins TRBV4-2 to TRBJ1-6; D may be TRBD1 (5 bases). This CDR3 spans 16 amino acids. V lost 0 bases and J 8 bases, leaving 14 bases between the germline ends. CDR1 and CDR2 (germline): LGHNA, YNFKEQ. CDR3 residues: CASSQDEGSGDSPLHF. The CDR3 nucleotides are TGTGCCAGCAGCCAAGATGAGGGATCGGGGGATTCACCCCTCCACTTT.

This chain uses TRBV11-3 with TRBJ1-6; D is ambiguous. The CDR3 is made up of 14 amino acids. Trimming took 6 bases from V and 7 from J, leaving 13 bases between them. Germline assignment: CDR1 SGHNT and CDR2 YENEEA. The CDR3 protein is CASRPLQSNSPLHF. The DNA for the CDR3 is TGTGCCAGCAGGCCGTTACAGAGCAATTCACCCCTCCACTTT.

The V call is TRBV30, the J call TRBJ2-1, with 10 bases matching TRBD2. Germline V gives CDR1 GTSNPN, CDR2 SVGIG (reference sequence). The CDR3 runs 16 residues. The junction had 14 bases not matched to a gene; V was cut back by 4 bases and J by 8 bases. The CDR3 DNA is TGTGCCTGGACTCCCAGCGGGAGGGCCAGAGGAGATGAGCAGTTCTTC. Translating it yields CAWTPSGRARGDEQFF.

The chain couples TRBV20-1 to TRBJ2-5, with 11 positions matching TRBD2. J was trimmed by 7 bases and V by 3 bases; bases with no gene match: 4. The CDR3 is 13 amino acids. Germline V gene sequence: CDR1 DFQATT, CDR2 SNEGSKA (reference sequence). In nucleotides, the CDR3 is TGCAGTGCTAGTGGTACTAGCGGGAGGACCCAGTACTTC. Amino acid sequence: CSASGTSGRTQYF.

This chain uses TRBV7-2 with TRBJ2-5; D remains ambiguous. The CDR3 totals 14 residues. Germline values: CDR1 SGHTA, CDR2 FQGNSA. V lost 5 bases and J 0 bases, leaving 10 bases between the germline ends. The CDR3 bases are TGTGCCAGCAGCCCACAGATTAACCAAGAGACCCAGTACTTC. It encodes CASSPQINQETQYF.

The rearrangement joins TRBV4-2 to TRBJ2-2, with a weak D call TRBD1 (5 bases). CDR3 length equals 14 residues. Trimming took off 6 bases at V and 2 bases at J, with 10 bases between the two ends. Germline V gives CDR1 LGHNA, CDR2 YNFKEQ. CDR3 bases: TGTGCCAGCAGTCTACAGGTTAACACCGGGGAGCTGTTTTTT. It codes for CASSLQVNTGELFF.

The rearrangement links TRBV6-5 to TRBJ2-3, with D uncertain. The V gene lost 2 bases and the J gene lost 4 bases, with 7 bases spanning the gap. This CDR3 region has 13 residues. In germline, CDR1 is MNHEY, CDR2 SVGAGI. CDR3 protein: CASSYRRPDTQYF. CDR3 in DNA: TGTGCCAGCAGTTACCGGAGACCAGATACGCAGTATTTT.

The V call is TRBV6-5, the J call TRBJ1-5; 10 bases line up with TRBD1. The junction had 6 bases not matched to a gene; V was cut back by 5 bases and J by 5 bases. Germline V CDR1 and CDR2: MNHEY, SVGAGI. The CDR3 spans 15 residues. The CDR3: CASSRTGTGDQPQHF. CDR3 bases: TGTGCCAGCAGTCGAACCGGGACAGGGGATCAGCCCCAGCATTTT.

The chain uses TRBV28 and TRBJ1-2, with 8 bases that match TRBD1. Germline CDR1 MDHEN, CDR2 SYDVKM. The CDR3 has 16 amino acids. V trimming: 4 bases; J trimming: 5 bases; junction bases outside the gene matches: 12. The CDR3 here is CASSSGDRGGRYGYTF. CDR3 nucleotides: TGTGCCAGCAGTTCGGGAGACAGGGGTGGTCGTTATGGCTACACCTTC.